This T cell receptor beta chain stems from a study of OX40 agonist ivuxolimab in advanced cancers. Study-wide results and caveats: At 0.1 to 3.0 mg/kg, CD4+ and CD8+ blood T cells expanded clonally by week 6.

Libraries were prepared by immunoSEQ multiplex PCR; TCRdb keeps only in-frame clonotypes and omits some of them. The table lists 100,000 or so clones, under 85% of them singletons. Patients were excluded for autoimmune disease history or systemic immunosuppression. As concerns this clone: The target antigen is unknown.

V was cut by 3 bases and J by 7 bases, with 13 bases left in between. CDR1 and CDR2 (germline): MGHRA, YSYEKL. This CDR3 has 14 residues. The chain couples TRBV4-1 to TRBJ1-5; D may be TRBD1 (5 bases). The clonotype was recovered from an adult with an advanced solid tumor such as melanoma, head and neck, liver or kidney cancer. The sample in question was CD4+ or CD8+ T cells sorted from blood, obtained in a trial of the OX40 agonist ivuxolimab. The CDR3 DNA sequence: TGCGCCAGCAGCCACGCGACAGTAGAACAGCCCCAGCATTTT. Amino acids: CASSHATVEQPQHF.